The clone carrying this T cell receptor (beta chain) was seen a single time. Its antigen is unknown. With 0 bases removed from V and 6 bases from J, the gap between germline ends came to 8 bases. This CDR3 has 13 amino acids. Looked up from germline, CDR1 is LGHDT and CDR2 is YNNKEL (reference sequence). The data belong to a study of vaccination and CD4 T cells after COVID-19. Looking at the study overall: The stimulating agents, overlapping spike peptides, came from SARS-CoV-2, HCoV-NL63, HCoV-OC43 and HCoV-229E. Study-level results: The median count of SARS-CoV-2-reactive clonotypes rose from roughly 21 to 40, not significantly.

Cultured CD4+ T-cell DNA underwent Oncomine TCR Beta short-read sequencing. TCRdb analysed the PCR reads with MiXCR anew, one entry per CDR3 protein. The data show 3,500 to 4,000 distinct CDR3 sequences, around 15% seen once. The treatment: roughly 11-day PBMC culture with coronavirus spike peptide pools or control peptides (ViraFEST assay). Under the ViraFEST approach, antigen-specific T cells were expanded with peptide pools and TCRs subsequently sequenced. PBMC cultures, at under 2.5 million cells per well, received 10 IU/ml IL-2 and roughly 9.6 ug/ml peptide pools. The rearrangement links TRBV3-1 to TRBJ1-2, with D unclear. The TCR originated in a human donor who had recovered from COVID-19. Material for sequencing was CD4+ T cells from blood, cultured in vitro. The CDR3 here is CASSQDLVDGYTF. The DNA for the CDR3 is TGTGCCAGCAGCCAAGATCTTGTGGATGGCTACACCTTC. Together with reference TRBV3-1 and TRBJ1-2, the CDR3 gives the full variable domain: DTAVSQTPKYLVTQMGNDKSIKCEQNLGHDTMYWYKQDSKKFLKIMFSYNNKELIINETVPNRFSPKSPDKAHLNLHINSLELGDSAVYFCASSQDLVDGYTFGSGTRLTVV.